These T cell receptor beta chains were read from a single sample in a study of CD8 T cells in ankylosing spondylitis. TCRdb re-called the 5' RACE reads with MiXCR, one entry per CDR3 protein. The sample lists about 150,000 distinct CDR3 sequences; roughly 44% were seen once. The sequenced material came from synovial fluid, either unsorted or a sorted T cell fraction (not recorded which). The receptors here all came from a male donor with ankylosing spondylitis. Each CDR3 is given with its conserved first and last residue. The D gene is left open where the match is weak. Clone size appears in some rows only: once, few, many, or a class for an expanded clone.

J gene | clone size | V gene | D gene | CDR3 protein | CDR3 DNA
TRBJ2-7 | - | TRBV27 | - | CASSPVPGPYEQYF | TGTGCCAGCAGTCCGGTACCCGGACCCTACGAGCAGTACTTC
TRBJ1-3 | - | TRBV4-2 | - | CASSGNTIYF | TGTGCCAGCAGCGGAAACACCATATATTTT
TRBJ2-1 | - | TRBV19 | - | CASSIGGQGRYNEQFF | TGTGCCAGTAGTATAGGAGGTCAGGGGAGGTACAATGAGCAGTTCTTC
TRBJ1-2 | - | TRBV7-9 | - | CASSLQAADGYTF | TGTGCCAGCAGCTTACAGGCGGCTGATGGCTACACCTTC
TRBJ2-2 | - | TRBV14 | - | CASSQHPNTGELFF | TGTGCCAGCAGCCAACACCCGAACACCGGGGAGCTGTTTTTT
TRBJ2-7 | - | TRBV6-2/TRBV6-3 | - | CASSNSRIPLLYEQYF | TGTGCCAGCAGTAACTCCCGGATTCCACTCCTCTACGAGCAGTACTTC
TRBJ1-1 | few | TRBV5-6 | - | CASSPRGDRITEAFF | TGTGCCAGCAGCCCGAGGGGGGATCGGATCACTGAAGCTTTCTTT
TRBJ2-5 | once | TRBV20-1 | - | CSARAGRETQYF | TGCAGTGCTAGAGCCGGGCGTGAGACCCAGTACTTC
TRBJ2-1 | - | TRBV27 | - | CASWGVPAYNEQFF | TGTGCCAGCTGGGGGGTACCAGCTTACAATGAGCAGTTCTTC
TRBJ1-5 | many | TRBV6-5 | - | CASSYEVSNQPQHF | TGTGCCAGCAGTTACGAGGTTAGCAATCAGCCCCAGCATTTT
TRBJ1-2 | - | TRBV7-9 | - | CASSLGPRANYGYTF | TGTGCCAGCAGCTTAGGGCCCAGAGCTAACTATGGCTACACCTTC
TRBJ2-7 | - | TRBV27 | - | CASSFKVTRVYEQYF | TGTGCCAGCAGTTTTAAAGTGACTAGGGTCTACGAGCAGTACTTC
TRBJ2-1 | - | TRBV7-9 | - | CASSSILRSSYNEQFF | TGTGCCAGCAGCTCCATACTCCGTAGCTCCTACAATGAGCAGTTCTTC
TRBJ2-7 | - | TRBV24-1 | TRBD1 | CATSERDRDAYEQYF | TGTGCCACCAGTGAACGGGACAGGGACGCCTACGAGCAGTACTTC
TRBJ2-5 | - | TRBV5-6 | TRBD1 | CASSFEGQGIWETQYF | TGTGCCAGCAGCTTTGAGGGACAGGGGATTTGGGAGACCCAGTACTTC
TRBJ2-3 | many | TRBV7-9 | TRBD2 | CASATLAGGPTDTQYF | TGTGCCAGCGCAACTCTAGCGGGAGGGCCAACAGATACGCAGTATTTT
TRBJ2-7 | - | TRBV11-2 | - | CASSLTRVTQYF | TGTGCCAGCAGTCTCACCAGGGTCACGCAGTACTTC
TRBJ2-1 | - | TRBV11-1 | TRBD2 | CASSLEGLAWNEQFF | TGTGCCAGCAGCTTGGAAGGACTAGCGTGGAATGAGCAGTTCTTC
TRBJ2-5 | - | TRBV3-1 | - | CASSQDPTGMRQETQYF | TGTGCCAGCAGCCAAGATCCCACAGGGATGCGGCAAGAGACCCAGTACTTC
TRBJ2-7 | - | TRBV9 | - | CASSVEETYSYEQYF | TGTGCCAGCAGCGTAGAAGAGACTTACAGCTACGAGCAGTACTTC
TRBJ2-3 | - | TRBV11-2 | - | CASSRDFYTQYF | TGTGCCAGCAGCCGGGACTTTTATACGCAGTATTTT
TRBJ2-7 | many | TRBV6-5 | - | CASSYSVSGLSYEQYF | TGTGCCAGCAGTTACTCCGTTAGCGGCCTCTCCTACGAGCAGTACTTC
TRBJ1-5 | - | TRBV15 | - | CATSRGGDGNNQPQHF | TGTGCCACCAGCAGAGGGGGAGACGGGAACAATCAGCCCCAGCATTTT
TRBJ2-1 | - | TRBV4-2 | - | CASSQPSRRGLYNEQFF | TGTGCCAGCAGCCAACCGAGCAGACGAGGACTCTACAATGAGCAGTTCTTC
TRBJ1-4 | few | TRBV12-3/TRBV12-4 | - | CASSFFEESATNEKLFF | TGTGCCAGCAGTTTTTTTGAGGAGAGTGCAACTAATGAAAAACTGTTTTTT
TRBJ1-1 | few | TRBV7-9 | - | CASSLIGDTEAFF | TGTGCCAGCAGCCTTATAGGTGACACTGAAGCTTTCTTT
TRBJ1-5 | few | TRBV27 | - | CASSSKGPYQPQHF | TGTGCCAGCAGTTCGAAGGGTCCGTATCAGCCCCAGCATTTT
TRBJ1-1 | - | TRBV12-3/TRBV12-4 | - | CASSLALDRSAFF | TGTGCCAGCAGTTTAGCGCTTGACAGATCGGCTTTCTTT
TRBJ2-7 | few | TRBV20-1 | - | CSASWLRNQPSYEQYF | TGCAGTGCTAGCTGGCTCCGCAACCAGCCCTCCTACGAGCAGTACTTC
TRBJ2-7 | - | TRBV25-1 | TRBD1 | CASKGQISYEQYF | TGTGCCAGCAAGGGACAGATCTCCTACGAGCAGTACTTC
TRBJ1-2 | - | TRBV18 | - | CASSPNRVLGYTF | TGTGCCAGCTCACCTAACAGGGTACTAGGCTACACCTTC
TRBJ2-1 | - | TRBV5-1 | TRBD2 | CASSLVKLADSYNEQFF | TGCGCCAGCAGCTTGGTCAAACTAGCGGACTCTTACAATGAGCAGTTCTTC
TRBJ2-3 | few | TRBV13 | TRBD1 | CASSLSPTGTQYF | TGTGCCAGCAGCTTATCCCCGACAGGGACGCAGTATTTT
TRBJ2-6 | few | TRBV6-2/TRBV6-3 | - | CASSYSQSGANVLTF | TGTGCCAGCAGTTACTCCCAGTCTGGGGCCAACGTCCTGACTTTC
TRBJ2-7 | few | TRBV7-3 | - | CASSLTRAGESSYEQYF | TGTGCCAGCAGCTTAACGCGGGCAGGAGAGTCGTCCTACGAGCAGTACTTC
TRBJ2-7 | few | TRBV20-1 | - | CSAREFATGPLGEQYF | TGCAGTGCTAGAGAGTTTGCGACGGGACCCCTGGGGGAGCAGTACTTC
TRBJ1-5 | many | TRBV20-1 | TRBD1 | CSAHRQGAWQPQHF | TGCAGTGCACATAGACAGGGGGCATGGCAGCCCCAGCATTTT
TRBJ2-7 | - | TRBV6-5 | TRBD2 | CASSSQPRRLAGDHHGQYF | TGTGCCAGCAGTTCCCAACCCCGCCGACTAGCGGGAGACCACCACGGGCAGTACTTC
TRBJ2-7 | many | TRBV6-1 | TRBD1 | CASSPGTGFEQYF | TGTGCCAGCAGTCCTGGGACAGGGTTCGAGCAGTACTTC
TRBJ1-4 | once | TRBV20-1 | - | CSARDRGGMGEKLFF | TGCAGTGCTAGAGATCGAGGGGGGATGGGTGAAAAACTGTTTTTT
TRBJ2-2 | - | TRBV7-6 | TRBD1 | CASSLGIGGVGELFF | TGTGCCAGCAGCTTGGGGATAGGGGGCGTTGGGGAGCTGTTTTTT
TRBJ2-5 | - | TRBV28 | TRBD1 | CASSPDRVVKTQYF | TGTGCCAGCAGCCCGGACAGGGTGGTGAAGACCCAGTACTTC
TRBJ2-2 | - | TRBV27 | - | CASSYGGQHTGELFF | TGTGCCAGCAGTTACGGGGGGCAGCACACCGGGGAGCTGTTTTTT
TRBJ1-2 | few | TRBV12-3/TRBV12-4 | - | CASSPYGTTVADGYTF | TGTGCCAGCAGTCCATATGGGACGACAGTAGCCGATGGCTACACCTTC